Below, 32 T cell receptor beta chains from the same sample are listed, as sequenced in a study of identical twins. Each CDR3 protein is one row after TCRdb ran MiXCR on the 5' RACE reads. The sample contains 640,000 or so distinct CDR3 sequences, around 6.1% of which appear only once. Material: naive T cells sorted from blood. Receptor source: a man aged 18 to 30 in good health.

The genes are TRBV6-2 or TRBV6-3 and TRBJ2-3; 7 positions agree with TRBD2. The CDR3 totals 17 residues. The V gene's germline CDR1 is MNHEY and CDR2 SVGEGT. J gave up 2 bases and V 2 bases, and 10 bases lay outside the gene matches. The CDR3 protein is CASSYPWGSGSTDTQYF. DNA for the CDR3: TGTGCCAGCAGTTACCCCTGGGGTAGCGGGTCCACAGATACGCAGTATTTT.

The rearrangement links TRBV11-3 to TRBJ2-1, with 12 bases that match TRBD2. From germline, CDR1 is SGHNT and CDR2 YENEEA. The CDR3 has 16 amino acids. Losses at the gene ends were 1 base for V and 7 bases for J; bases not matched to a gene: 5. The CDR3 sequence is CASSLVASGRGNEQFF. The CDR3 nucleotides are TGTGCCAGCAGCTTAGTAGCTAGCGGGAGGGGGAATGAGCAGTTCTTC.

This clonotype was recorded at least ten times. V usage is TRBV20-1 and J usage is TRBJ2-1; 9 bases align to TRBD1. Germline V gene lookup returns CDR1 DFQATT and CDR2 SNEGSKA (reference sequence). V was clipped by 3 bases and J by 6 bases; unmatched bases: 12. This CDR3 region has 16 residues. CDR3 bases: TGCAGTGCTAGGCCCCCTGACAGGGGGGTGGCCAATGAGCAGTTCTTC. Translated: CSARPPDRGVANEQFF.

Ten or more counts support this clonotype. The DNA for the CDR3 is TGCGCCAGCAGCTTGGTAGTATCAGGCGACACTGAAGCTTTCTTT. It translates to CASSLVVSGDTEAFF. The genes are TRBV5-1 and TRBJ1-1, with D hard to call. The CDR3 is 15 amino acids. V lost 0 bases, J lost 3 bases, and 12 bases lay in between. Germline values: CDR1 SGHRS, CDR2 YFSETQ. The full variable domain, in which reference TRBV5-1 and TRBJ1-1 provide the parts outside the CDR3, is KAGVTQTPRYLIKTRGQQVTLSCSPISGHRSVSWYQQTPGQGLQFLFEYFSETQRNKGNFPGRFSGRQFSNSRSEMNVSTLELGDSALYLCASSLVVSGDTEAFFGQGTRLTVV.

There are a few counts of this clonotype. This chain links TRBV9 with TRBJ2-1, with D possibly being TRBD2 (6 bases). Germline V gives CDR1 SGDLS, CDR2 YYNGEE. Trimming took 0 bases from V and 1 from J, leaving 11 bases between them. This CDR3 contains 16 residues. CDR3 sequence: CASSVVYRGSYNEQFF. The CDR3 nucleotides are TGTGCCAGCAGCGTAGTTTACCGGGGGTCCTACAATGAGCAGTTCTTC.

In this sample, this clonotype turned up a few times. The rearrangement links TRBV7-9 to TRBJ2-7; 12 bases agree with TRBD2. From germline, CDR1 is SEHNR and CDR2 FQNEAQ (reference sequence). V was clipped by 5 bases and J by 2 bases; unmatched bases: 10. The CDR3 length is 17 residues. CDR3: CASSPNPGLAGTYEQYF. The CDR3 DNA sequence: TGTGCCAGCAGCCCAAACCCTGGACTAGCGGGAACCTACGAGCAGTACTTC. The full variable domain, with the rest looked up from reference TRBV7-9 and TRBJ2-7, is DTGVSQNPRHKITKRGQNVTFRCDPISEHNRLYWYRQTLGQGPEFLTYFQNEAQLEKSRLLSDRFSAERPKGSFSTLEIQRTEQGDSAMYLCASSPNPGLAGTYEQYFGPGTRLTVT.

This sequence joins TRBV18 and TRBJ2-7; 7 bases align to TRBD1. Germline CDR1 and CDR2: KGHSH and LQKENI. V dropped 5 bases and J dropped 1; count of bases not matched to a gene: 8. The CDR3 has 15 amino acids. CDR3: CASSAEPGQSYEQYF. In DNA form, the CDR3 reads TGTGCCAGCTCAGCGGAACCGGGACAGTCCTACGAGCAGTACTTC.

Turning to this clonotype: This may come from a read error, since a much larger clone is one base off. The conserved phenylalanine or tryptophan is not found at the CDR3 terminus, so this likely reflects a read error. V and J are TRBV12-3 or TRBV12-4 and TRBJ1-1, with D uncertain. There are 12 residues in the CDR3. The V gene lost 5 bases and the J gene lost 6 bases, with 10 bases spanning the gap. CDR3 sequence reads: CASSRVVSEAFY. The CDR3 DNA follows: TGTGCCAGCAGTCGGGTGGTCTCTGAAGCTTTCTAT.

This clonotype was detected ten times or more. The J gene is TRBJ1-1, the V gene TRBV10-3; D gene ambiguous. The CDR3 extends over 13 amino acids. The V end lost 0 bases, the J end lost 5 bases, and 7 bases lay between the germline ends. CDR1 and CDR2 from the germline V gene are ENHRY and SYGVKD. CDR3 nucleotide sequence: TGTGCCATCAGTGAGTCTTTAGGAACTGAAGCTTTCTTT. Translating it yields CAISESLGTEAFF.

The rearrangement links TRBV13 to TRBJ1-2, with a possible D match to TRBD1 (6 bases). Germline loops: CDR1 PRHDT, CDR2 FYEKMQ (reference sequence). This CDR3 is built from 16 residues. Trimming took off 0 bases at V and 0 bases at J, with 11 bases between the two ends. CDR3 coding DNA: TGTGCCAGCAGCTTAGGGACAGGCCCGCCTAACTATGGCTACACCTTC. Amino acids: CASSLGTGPPNYGYTF. The whole variable domain, remainder taken from reference TRBV13 and TRBJ1-2, is AAGVIQSPRHLIKEKRETATLKCYPIPRHDTVYWYQQGPGQDPQFLISFYEKMQSDKGSIPDRFSAQQFSDYHSELNMSSLELGDSALYFCASSLGTGPPNYGYTFGSGTRLTVV.

The sample holds many counts of this clonotype. V is TRBV6-5 and J is TRBJ1-1, with a possible D match to TRBD1 (5 bases). Per germline, CDR1 MNHEY and CDR2 SVGAGI. Between the trimmed V and J ends, which lost 4 bases and 1 base, there was a span of 13 bases. The CDR3 contains 15 residues. The CDR3 DNA reads TGTGCCAGCAGTTTTCTACAGGTGGGGAACACTGAAGCTTTCTTT. Translating it yields CASSFLQVGNTEAFF.

This clonotype was observed at least ten times. This sequence joins TRBV6-2 or TRBV6-3 and TRBJ2-7; D not resolved. Germline-derived CDR1 and CDR2 are MNHEY and SVGEGT. This CDR3 region has 13 residues. Deletions cut 3 bases from V and 4 bases from J, with 10 bases between. The CDR3 protein is CASSYRSGYEQYF. CDR3 bases: TGTGCCAGCAGTTATAGGTCTGGATACGAGCAGTACTTC.

The table lists this clonotype with a few counts. The CDR3 DNA follows: TGCGCCAGCAGGACGGATAGCGGTTCCTACAATGAGCAGTTCTTC. Its protein is CASRTDSGSYNEQFF. This chain joins TRBV5-1 and TRBJ2-1, with D possibly matching TRBD2 (6 bases). Trimming took off 5 bases at V and 1 base at J, with 13 bases between the two ends. This CDR3 spans 15 amino acids. Germline values: CDR1 SGHRS, CDR2 YFSETQ.

This clonotype was seen at least ten times. The chain has TRBV9 and TRBJ2-7; 11 bases agree with TRBD2. Germline CDR1 is SGDLS and CDR2 is YYNGEE. V dropped 3 bases and J dropped 4; count of bases not matched to a gene: 9. CDR3 length equals 16 residues. The CDR3 DNA follows: TGTGCCAGCAGCGCCCCACGGGCTAGCGGGAGGTACGAGCAGTACTTC. This translates into CASSAPRASGRYEQYF.

This clonotype appeared a single time. The chain recombines TRBV14 with TRBJ2-1, with TRBD2 matching over 8 bases. Germline CDR1 SGHDN, CDR2 FVKESK. This CDR3 comprises 14 residues. V gave up 0 bases and J gave up 6 bases; unmatched junction bases: 1. The CDR3 reads CASSQELAVNEQFF. Here the CDR3 DNA reads TGTGCCAGCAGCCAAGAACTAGCGGTCAATGAGCAGTTCTTC. The full variable domain, with the rest looked up from reference TRBV14 and TRBJ2-1, is EAGVTQFPSHSVIEKGQTVTLRCDPISGHDNLYWYRRVMGKEIKFLLHFVKESKQDESGMPNNRFLAERTGGTYSTLKVQPAELEDSGVYFCASSQELAVNEQFFGPGTRLTVL.

The V gene is TRBV4-1, the J gene TRBJ1-6; TRBD1 agrees at 10 bases. Per the germline V gene, CDR1 is MGHRA and CDR2 is YSYEKL. With 3 bases clipped from V and 1 base from J, the junction kept 6 bases outside the gene matches. This CDR3 has 18 amino acids. The CDR3 region is CASSQRDRGMSYNSPLHF. DNA for the CDR3: TGCGCCAGCAGCCAGAGGGACAGGGGAATGTCCTATAATTCACCCCTCCACTTT.

Note on this clonotype: A junction end diverges from the germline sequence, so it may reflect a read error. The gene calls are TRBV14 and TRBJ2-1; TRBD1 agrees at 8 bases. The germline CDR1 and CDR2 sequences are SGHDN and FVKESK. The CDR3 consists of 12 residues. CDR3 sequence: CASSQADRGSLF. The CDR3, as DNA: TGTGCCAGCAGCCAAGCAGACAGGGGATCCTTATTC. Using reference TRBV14 and TRBJ2-1 for the parts outside the CDR3, the full variable domain is EAGVTQFPSHSVIEKGQTVTLRCDPISGHDNLYWYRRVMGKEIKFLLHFVKESKQDESGMPNNRFLAERTGGTYSTLKVQPAELEDSGVYFCASSQADRGSLFGPGTRLTVL.

At least ten counts were recorded for this clonotype. The V call is TRBV6-5, the J call TRBJ2-1, with D uncertain. CDR1 is MNHEY and CDR2 is SVGAGI in the germline V gene. V was clipped by 0 bases and J by 6 bases, with 15 bases between them. The CDR3 is 16 residues long. This CDR3 reads CASSYSMVDPGNEQFF. The DNA for the CDR3 is TGTGCCAGCAGTTACTCGATGGTCGATCCGGGCAATGAGCAGTTCTTC.

This clonotype has ten or more counts. The CDR3 coding sequence is TGCAGTGCTGCCGATGGACAGGGGCTAGCCAAAAACATTCAGTACTTC. Its protein product is CSAADGQGLAKNIQYF. The genes are TRBV20-1 and TRBJ2-4; 9 bases map to TRBD1. With 5 bases clipped from V and 0 bases from J, the junction kept 8 bases outside the gene matches. The CDR3 extends over 16 amino acids. Per the germline V gene, CDR1 is DFQATT and CDR2 is SNEGSKA (reference sequence).

This clonotype has a count of ten or more. The chain recombines TRBV12-3 or TRBV12-4 with TRBJ2-5; D is perhaps TRBD1 (5 bases). V was cut by 3 bases and J by 4 bases, with 9 bases left in between. The CDR3 loop spans 13 amino acids. As DNA, the CDR3 is TGTGCCAGCAGTTTTACCCAGGGAGAGACCCAGTACTTC. Translating it yields CASSFTQGETQYF.

This clonotype has more than one count but fewer than ten. The chain recombines TRBV2 with TRBJ2-3; 16 bases fit TRBD2. Germline values: CDR1 SNHLY, CDR2 FYNNEI. V was pared by 7 bases and J by 0 bases, with 1 base of the junction left unmatched. The CDR3 runs to 16 residues. The CDR3 region has the DNA TGTGCCAGCACGGGACTAGCGGGAGGGAGCACAGATACGCAGTATTTT. Its protein product is CASTGLAGGSTDTQYF.

The sample holds a few counts of this clonotype. The chain is built from TRBV5-1 and TRBJ2-3; TRBD2 matches at 7 bases. Germline CDR1 is SGHRS and CDR2 is YFSETQ. The J segment lost 0 bases and the V segment lost 5 bases, leaving 3 bases of the junction unmatched. This CDR3 spans 14 amino acids. Here the CDR3 reads CASRSGTSTDTQYF. CDR3 coding DNA: TGCGCCAGCAGGAGCGGGACTAGCACAGATACGCAGTATTTT.

This clonotype was seen only a few times. This chain links TRBV30 with TRBJ2-3; D is unresolved. Between the trimmed V and J ends, which lost 4 bases and 4 bases, there was a span of 12 bases. CDR3 size: 13 residues. Germline V gene sequence: CDR1 GTSNPN, CDR2 SVGIG (reference sequence). The CDR3 protein is CAWKGPRPDTQYF. The CDR3 bases are TGTGCCTGGAAAGGGCCGCGCCCAGATACGCAGTATTTT.

This clonotype has a handful of counts. The rearrangement links TRBV19 to TRBJ1-2; TRBD1 is a possible D gene (5 bases). V lost 7 bases to trimming and J lost 3 bases, with 18 bases between them. Germline V lookup: CDR1 LNHDA, CDR2 SQIVND (reference sequence). The CDR3 extends over 15 amino acids. CDR3 in amino acids: CASKILFRGDYGYTF. CDR3 in DNA: TGTGCCAGTAAGATCCTCTTTCGGGGGGACTATGGCTACACCTTC.

This clonotype has a count of ten or more. The V call is TRBV5-1, the J call TRBJ2-1, with TRBD2 as a possible D gene (5 bases). The germline V gene encodes CDR1 SGHRS and CDR2 YFSETQ. The V gene lost 1 base and the J gene lost 8 bases, with 13 bases spanning the gap. This CDR3 region has 14 residues. The CDR3 region is CASSLSLGSDEQFF. CDR3 nucleotide sequence: TGCGCCAGCAGCTTGAGTCTGGGGAGTGATGAGCAGTTCTTC.

This clonotype appeared many times. V gene TRBV27 combines with J gene TRBJ2-1; D is possibly TRBD1 (5 bases). The CDR3 totals 12 residues. In germline, CDR1 is MNHEY, CDR2 SMNVEV (reference sequence). V was shortened by 5 bases and J by 9 bases, with 11 bases between the two germline ends. The CDR3 nucleotides are TGTGCCAGCAGTCTCCAGGGTTTTGAGCAGTTCTTC. This encodes CASSLQGFEQFF.

This clonotype showed up many times. The chain couples TRBV28 to TRBJ2-3; D might be TRBD1 (6 bases). The CDR3 is made up of 16 amino acids. V dropped 7 bases and J dropped 2 bases, with 19 bases sitting between them. Germline values: CDR1 MDHEN, CDR2 SYDVKM. The CDR3 region is CASTLRGWSATDTQYF. The CDR3 bases are TGTGCCAGCACGCTAAGGGGGTGGAGTGCCACAGATACGCAGTATTTT. Full variable domain (rest looked up from reference TRBV28 and TRBJ2-3): DVKVTQSSRYLVKRTGEKVFLECVQDMDHENMFWYRQDPGLGLRLIYFSYDVKMKEKGDIPEGYSVSREKKERFSLILESASTNQTSMYLCASTLRGWSATDTQYFGPGTRLTVL.

This clonotype was seen ten or more times. The gene calls are TRBV6-1 and TRBJ2-2; 8 bases match TRBD1. The CDR3 totals 14 residues. Germline V gene data show CDR1 as MNHNS and CDR2 as SASEGT. With 6 bases clipped from V and 1 base from J, the junction kept 1 base outside the gene matches. The CDR3 here is CASRDRGNTGELFF. The CDR3 DNA reads TGTGCCAGCAGAGACAGGGGGAACACCGGGGAGCTGTTTTTT.

This clonotype was counted at least ten times. V and J are TRBV20-1 and TRBJ2-7, with 7 bases fitting TRBD2. Germline V lookup: CDR1 DFQATT, CDR2 SNEGSKA (reference sequence). The CDR3 extends over 14 amino acids. J was trimmed by 6 bases and V by 0 bases; bases with no gene match: 8. CDR3 loop: CSARDRDYGLEQYF. The DNA of the CDR3 is TGCAGTGCTAGAGATCGGGACTACGGACTCGAGCAGTACTTC.

In its sample, this clonotype was seen many times. This chain links TRBV5-4 with TRBJ2-1, with 8 bases that match TRBD1. V gave up 3 bases and J gave up 6 bases; unmatched junction bases: 5. The CDR3 spans 14 residues. The germline V gene encodes CDR1 SGHNT and CDR2 YYREEE (reference sequence). Here the CDR3 reads CASSSTGGSNEQFF. CDR3 DNA: TGTGCCAGCAGCTCTACAGGGGGGAGCAATGAGCAGTTCTTC. The full variable domain, in which reference TRBV5-4 and TRBJ2-1 provide the parts outside the CDR3, is ETGVTQSPTHLIKTRGQQVTLRCSSQSGHNTVSWYQQALGQGPQFIFQYYREEENGRGNFPPRFSGLQFPNYSSELNVNALELDDSALYLCASSSTGGSNEQFFGPGTRLTVL.

This clonotype was counted between two and nine times. DNA for the CDR3: TGTGCCAGCAGCCAGAGCCTCGGCCGGCACACTGAAGCTTTCTTT. This sequence encodes CASSQSLGRHTEAFF. The chain links TRBV3-1 to TRBJ1-1; D is uncertain. Germline CDR1 is LGHDT and CDR2 is YNNKEL (reference sequence). This CDR3 contains 15 residues. Trimming pared 3 bases from V and 3 bases from J, leaving 14 bases between.

In the case of this clonotype: A much larger clone lies a single base off, so this may be a read error. The genes are TRBV5-1 and TRBJ2-1, with D possibly matching TRBD1 (6 bases). This CDR3 has 15 residues. The germline CDR1 and CDR2 sequences are SGHRS and YFSETQ. CDR3 DNA: TGCGCCAGCAGCTTGAAGCAGGTCCGGGACAATGTGCAGTTCTTC. It is translated as CASSLKQVRDNVQFF. The complete variable domain, with remaining parts taken from reference TRBV5-1 and TRBJ2-1, reads KAGVTQTPRYLIKTRGQQVTLSCSPISGHRSVSWYQQTPGQGLQFLFEYFSETQRNKGNFPGRFSGRQFSNSRSEMNVSTLELGDSALYLCASSLKQVRDNVQFFGPGTRLTVL.